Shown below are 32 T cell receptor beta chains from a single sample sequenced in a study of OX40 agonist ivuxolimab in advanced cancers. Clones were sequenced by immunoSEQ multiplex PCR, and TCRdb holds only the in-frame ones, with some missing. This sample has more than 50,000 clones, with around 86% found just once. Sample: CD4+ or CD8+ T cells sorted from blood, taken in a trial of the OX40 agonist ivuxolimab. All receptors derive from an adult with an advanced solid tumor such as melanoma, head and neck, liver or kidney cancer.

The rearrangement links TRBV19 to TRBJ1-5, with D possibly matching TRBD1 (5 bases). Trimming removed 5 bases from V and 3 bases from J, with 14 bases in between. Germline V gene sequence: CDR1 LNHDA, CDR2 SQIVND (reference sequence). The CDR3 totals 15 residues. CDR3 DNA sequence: TGTGCCAGTAGTGGGGGGAAGGGGATCAATCAGCCCCAGCATTTT. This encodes CASSGGKGINQPQHF.

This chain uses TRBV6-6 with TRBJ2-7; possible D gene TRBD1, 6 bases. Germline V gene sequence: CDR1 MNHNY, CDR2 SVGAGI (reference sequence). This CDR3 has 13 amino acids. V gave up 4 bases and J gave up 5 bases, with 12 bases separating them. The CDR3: CASSSTTGHEQYF. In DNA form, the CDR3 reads TGTGCCAGCAGTTCGACTACAGGGCACGAGCAGTACTTC.

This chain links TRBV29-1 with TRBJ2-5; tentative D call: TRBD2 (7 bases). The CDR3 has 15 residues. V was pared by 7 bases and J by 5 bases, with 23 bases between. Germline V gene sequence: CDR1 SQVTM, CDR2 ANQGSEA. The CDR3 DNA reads TGCAGCGCCCGCCTGAGGGGGGGCGTTCTTGAGACCCAGTACTTC. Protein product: CSARLRGGVLETQYF.

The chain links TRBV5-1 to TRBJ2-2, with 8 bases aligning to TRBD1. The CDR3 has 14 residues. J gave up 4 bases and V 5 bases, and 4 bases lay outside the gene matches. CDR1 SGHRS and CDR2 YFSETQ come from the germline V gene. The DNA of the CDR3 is TGCGCCAGCAGGACAGGGGCGGCCACCGGGGAGCTGTTTTTT. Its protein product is CASRTGAATGELFF.

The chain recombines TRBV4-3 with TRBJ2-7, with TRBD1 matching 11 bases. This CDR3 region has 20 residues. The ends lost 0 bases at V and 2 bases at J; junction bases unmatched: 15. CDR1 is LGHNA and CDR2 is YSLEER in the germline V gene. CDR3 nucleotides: TGCGCCAGCAGCCAAGAAGGGGGACAGGGGGTTTCACACTCGGCCTACGAGCAGTACTTC. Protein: CASSQEGGQGVSHSAYEQYF.

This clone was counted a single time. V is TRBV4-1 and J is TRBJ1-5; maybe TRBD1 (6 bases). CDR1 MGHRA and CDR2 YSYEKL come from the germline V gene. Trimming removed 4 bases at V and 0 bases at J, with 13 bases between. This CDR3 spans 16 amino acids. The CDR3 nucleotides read TGCGCCAGCAGCCCCCTAGGACAGATTAGCAATCAGCCCCAGCATTTT. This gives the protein CASSPLGQISNQPQHF.

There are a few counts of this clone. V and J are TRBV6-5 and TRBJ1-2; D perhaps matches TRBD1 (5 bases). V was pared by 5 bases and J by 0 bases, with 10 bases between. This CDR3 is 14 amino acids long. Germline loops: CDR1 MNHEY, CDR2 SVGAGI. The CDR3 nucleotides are TGTGCCAGCAGTCCAGGGTTAGCTAACTATGGCTACACCTTC. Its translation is CASSPGLANYGYTF.

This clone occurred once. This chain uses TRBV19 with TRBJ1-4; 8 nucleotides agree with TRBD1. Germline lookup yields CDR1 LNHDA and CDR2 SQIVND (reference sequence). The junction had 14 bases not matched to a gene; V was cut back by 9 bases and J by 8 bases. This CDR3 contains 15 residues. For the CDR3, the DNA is TGTGCCAGCAGGCAACGTGGACAGGGTGGGGAAAAACTGTTTTTT. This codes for CASRQRGQGGEKLFF. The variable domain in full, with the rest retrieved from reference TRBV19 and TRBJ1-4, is DGGITQSPKYLFRKEGQNVTLSCEQNLNHDAMYWYRQDPGQGLRLIYYSQIVNDFQKGDIAEGYSVSREKKESFPLTVTSAQKNPTAFYLCASRQRGQGGEKLFFGSGTQLSVL.

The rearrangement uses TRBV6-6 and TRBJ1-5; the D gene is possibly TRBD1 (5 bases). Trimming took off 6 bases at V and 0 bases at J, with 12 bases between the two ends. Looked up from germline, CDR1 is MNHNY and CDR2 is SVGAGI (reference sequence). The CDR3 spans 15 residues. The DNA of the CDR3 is TGTGCCAGCAGCCCTAGGGGTGGTAGCAATCAGCCCCAGCATTTT. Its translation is CASSPRGGSNQPQHF.

CDR3 region: CASTLQAGNEKLFF. In nucleotides, the CDR3 is TGTGCCAGCACGTTACAGGCGGGAAATGAAAAACTGTTTTTT. The chain combines TRBV6-5 with TRBJ1-4; TRBD1 is a possible D gene (5 bases). The germline V and J ends were trimmed by 7 bases and 5 bases, with 14 bases remaining between them. Per the germline V gene, CDR1 is MNHEY and CDR2 is SVGAGI. The CDR3 contains 14 residues.

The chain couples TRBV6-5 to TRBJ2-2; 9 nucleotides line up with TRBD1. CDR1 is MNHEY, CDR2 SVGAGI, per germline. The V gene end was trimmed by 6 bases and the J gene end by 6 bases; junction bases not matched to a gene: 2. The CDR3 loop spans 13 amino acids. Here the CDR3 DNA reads TGTGCCAGCAGGGGGACAGGGCCCGGGGAGCTGTTTTTT. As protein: CASRGTGPGELFF.

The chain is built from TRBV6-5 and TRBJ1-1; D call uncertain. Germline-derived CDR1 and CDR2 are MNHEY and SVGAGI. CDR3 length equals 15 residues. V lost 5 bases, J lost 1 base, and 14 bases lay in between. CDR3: CASSILDPGNTEAFF. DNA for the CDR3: TGTGCCAGCAGTATTCTTGACCCGGGGAACACTGAAGCTTTCTTT.

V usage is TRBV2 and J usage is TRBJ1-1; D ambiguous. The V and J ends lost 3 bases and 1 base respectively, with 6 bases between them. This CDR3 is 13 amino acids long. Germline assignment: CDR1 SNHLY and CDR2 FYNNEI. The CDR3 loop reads CASSDGGNTEAFF. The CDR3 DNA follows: TGTGCCAGCAGTGATGGCGGGAACACTGAAGCTTTCTTT.

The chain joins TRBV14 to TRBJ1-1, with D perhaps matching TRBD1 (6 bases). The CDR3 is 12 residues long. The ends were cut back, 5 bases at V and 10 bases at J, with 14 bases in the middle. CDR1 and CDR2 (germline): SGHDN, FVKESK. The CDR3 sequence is CASSGDNQRAFF. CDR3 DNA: TGTGCCAGCAGCGGGGACAACCAAAGAGCTTTCTTT.

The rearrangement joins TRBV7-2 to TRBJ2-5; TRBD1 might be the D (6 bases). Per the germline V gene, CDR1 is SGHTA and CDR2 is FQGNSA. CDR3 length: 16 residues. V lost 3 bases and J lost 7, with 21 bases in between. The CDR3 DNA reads TGTGCCAGCAGCTTGATGATACAGGGAGCCATGGGGACCCAGTACTTC. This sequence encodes CASSLMIQGAMGTQYF.

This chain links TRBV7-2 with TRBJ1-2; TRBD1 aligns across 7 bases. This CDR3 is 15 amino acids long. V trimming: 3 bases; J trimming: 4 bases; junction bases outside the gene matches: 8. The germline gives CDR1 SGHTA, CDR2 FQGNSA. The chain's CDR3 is CASSFHSAGGYGYTF. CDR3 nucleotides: TGTGCCAGCAGCTTCCATAGTGCAGGGGGCTATGGCTACACCTTC. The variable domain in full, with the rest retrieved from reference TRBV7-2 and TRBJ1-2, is GAGVSQSPSNKVTEKGKDVELRCDPISGHTALYWYRQSLGQGLEFLIYFQGNSAPDKSGLPSDRFSAERTGGSVSTLTIQRTQQEDSAVYLCASSFHSAGGYGYTFGSGTRLTVV.

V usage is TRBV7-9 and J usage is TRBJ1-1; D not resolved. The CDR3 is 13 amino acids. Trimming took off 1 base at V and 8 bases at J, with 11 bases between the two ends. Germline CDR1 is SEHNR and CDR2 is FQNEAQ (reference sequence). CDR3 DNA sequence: TGTGCCAGCAGCTTAGGAGAACTTACAGAAGCTTTCTTT. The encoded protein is CASSLGELTEAFF.

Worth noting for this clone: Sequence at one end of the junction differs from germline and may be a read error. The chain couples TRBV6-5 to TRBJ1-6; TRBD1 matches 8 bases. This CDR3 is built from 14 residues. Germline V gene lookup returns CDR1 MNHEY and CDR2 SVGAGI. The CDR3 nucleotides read TGTGTCAGCAGTTCACAGGGGGATAATTCACCCCTCCACTTT. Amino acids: CVSSSQGDNSPLHF.

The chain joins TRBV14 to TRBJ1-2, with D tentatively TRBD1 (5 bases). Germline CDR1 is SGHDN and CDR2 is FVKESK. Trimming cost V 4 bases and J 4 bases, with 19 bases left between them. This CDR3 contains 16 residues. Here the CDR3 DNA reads TGTGCCAGCAGCCCGTTTAAGCCCGGGACGGCCTATGGCTACACCTTC. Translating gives CASSPFKPGTAYGYTF.

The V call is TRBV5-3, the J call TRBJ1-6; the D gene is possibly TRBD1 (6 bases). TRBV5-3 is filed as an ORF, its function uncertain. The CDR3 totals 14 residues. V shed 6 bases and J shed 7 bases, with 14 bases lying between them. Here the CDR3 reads CARTLAGANSPLHF. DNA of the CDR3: TGTGCCAGAACCTTAGCAGGGGCCAATTCACCCCTCCACTTT.

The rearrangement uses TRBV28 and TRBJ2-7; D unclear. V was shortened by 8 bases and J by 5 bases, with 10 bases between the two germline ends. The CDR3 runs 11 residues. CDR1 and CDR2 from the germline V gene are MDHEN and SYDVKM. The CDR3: CASALQDEQYF. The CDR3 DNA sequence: TGTGCCAGCGCCCTCCAAGACGAGCAGTACTTC.

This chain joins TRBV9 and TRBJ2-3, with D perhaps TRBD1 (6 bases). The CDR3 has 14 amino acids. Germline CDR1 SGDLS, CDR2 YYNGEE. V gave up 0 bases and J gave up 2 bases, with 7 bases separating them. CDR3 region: CASSVVGATDTQYF. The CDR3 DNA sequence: TGTGCCAGCAGCGTAGTGGGGGCCACAGATACGCAGTATTTT.

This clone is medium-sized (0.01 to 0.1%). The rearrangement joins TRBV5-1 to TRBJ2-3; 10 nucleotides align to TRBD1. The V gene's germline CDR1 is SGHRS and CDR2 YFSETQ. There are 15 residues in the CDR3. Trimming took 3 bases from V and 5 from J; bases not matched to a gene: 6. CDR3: CASSSGQGMGDTQYF. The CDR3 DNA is TGCGCCAGCAGCTCGGGACAGGGGATGGGAGATACGCAGTATTTT.

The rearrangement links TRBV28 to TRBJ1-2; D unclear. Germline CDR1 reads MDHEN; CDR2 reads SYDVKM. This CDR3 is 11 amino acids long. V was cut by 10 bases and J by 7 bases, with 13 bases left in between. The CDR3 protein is CAISTAPGYTF. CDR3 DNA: TGTGCCATCTCCACAGCGCCTGGCTACACCTTC.

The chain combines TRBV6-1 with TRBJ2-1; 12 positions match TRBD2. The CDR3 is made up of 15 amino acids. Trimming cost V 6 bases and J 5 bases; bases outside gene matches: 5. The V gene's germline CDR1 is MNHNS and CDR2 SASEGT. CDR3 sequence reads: CASSRLAGAHNEQFF. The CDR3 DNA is TGTGCCAGCAGCAGACTAGCGGGGGCTCACAATGAGCAGTTCTTC.

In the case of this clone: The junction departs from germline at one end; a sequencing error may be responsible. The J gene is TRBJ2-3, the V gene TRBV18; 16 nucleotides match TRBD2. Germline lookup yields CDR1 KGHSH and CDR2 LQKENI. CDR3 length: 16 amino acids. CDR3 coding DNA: TGTGCCAGCTCGCCCCCGGGACTAGCGGGGGGGGATACGCAATATTTT. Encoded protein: CASSPPGLAGGDTQYF.

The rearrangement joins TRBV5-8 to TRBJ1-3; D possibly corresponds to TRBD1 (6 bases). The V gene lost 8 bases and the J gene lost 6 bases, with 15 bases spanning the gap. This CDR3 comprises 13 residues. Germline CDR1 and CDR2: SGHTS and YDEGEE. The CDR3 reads CASRTRGENTIYF. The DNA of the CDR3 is TGTGCCAGTAGAACCAGGGGTGAAAACACCATATATTTT.

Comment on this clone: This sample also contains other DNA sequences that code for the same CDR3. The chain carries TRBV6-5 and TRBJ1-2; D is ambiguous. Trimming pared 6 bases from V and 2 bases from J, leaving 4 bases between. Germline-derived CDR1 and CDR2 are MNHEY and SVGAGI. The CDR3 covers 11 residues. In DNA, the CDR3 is TGTGCCAGCAGGCAGAACTATGGCTACACCTTC. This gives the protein CASRQNYGYTF.

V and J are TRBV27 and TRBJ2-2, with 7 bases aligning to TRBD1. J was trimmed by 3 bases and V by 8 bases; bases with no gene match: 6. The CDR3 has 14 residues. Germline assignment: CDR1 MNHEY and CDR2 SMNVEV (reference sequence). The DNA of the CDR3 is TGTGCCAGCTGTCCGACAGGGCACACCGGGGAGCTGTTTTTT. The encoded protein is CASCPTGHTGELFF.

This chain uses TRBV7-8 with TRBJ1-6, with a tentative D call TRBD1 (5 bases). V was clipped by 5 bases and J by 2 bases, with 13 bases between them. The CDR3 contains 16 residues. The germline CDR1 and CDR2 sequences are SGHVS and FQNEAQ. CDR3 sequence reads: CASSADGATYNSPLHF. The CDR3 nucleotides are TGTGCCAGCAGCGCGGACGGGGCTACCTATAATTCACCCCTCCACTTT. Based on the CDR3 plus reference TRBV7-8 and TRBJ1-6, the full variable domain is GAGVSQSPRYKVAKRGQDVALRCDPISGHVSLFWYQQALGQGPEFLTYFQNEAQLDKSGLPSDRFFAERPEGSVSTLKIQRTQQEDSAVYLCASSADGATYNSPLHFGNGTRLTVT.

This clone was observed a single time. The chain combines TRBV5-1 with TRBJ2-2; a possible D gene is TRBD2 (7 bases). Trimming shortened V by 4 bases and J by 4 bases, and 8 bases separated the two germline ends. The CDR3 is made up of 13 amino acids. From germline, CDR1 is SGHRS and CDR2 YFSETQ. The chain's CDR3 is CASSGGATGELFF. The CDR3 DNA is TGCGCCAGCAGCGGGGGGGCCACCGGGGAGCTGTTTTTT.

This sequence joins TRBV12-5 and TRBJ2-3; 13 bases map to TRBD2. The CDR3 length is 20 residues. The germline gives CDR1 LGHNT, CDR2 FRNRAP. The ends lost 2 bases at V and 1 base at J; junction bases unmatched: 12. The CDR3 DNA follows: TGTGCTAGTGGTTTGCAACGGAAACTTGGACTAGCGGGGGGCACAGATACGCAGTATTTT. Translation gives CASGLQRKLGLAGGTDTQYF.